This T cell receptor (beta chain) was found in a study of T cell changes during pregnancy in multiple sclerosis. The length of the CDR3 is 15 residues. Germline V gives CDR1 LNHNV, CDR2 YYDKDF (reference sequence). With V trimmed by 6 bases and J by 4 bases, 9 bases remained unmatched. Assay: immunoSEQ multiplex PCR; the TCRdb copy retains only in-frame clones and omits some. The data show tens of thousands of clones, 90% to 95% seen once. The rearrangement joins TRBV15 to TRBJ1-3, with 7 bases aligning to TRBD1. The sequences come from CD8+ T cells from peripheral blood mononuclear cells, collected in the third trimester of pregnancy. This sequence originates from a female donor with multiple sclerosis, enrolled in a pregnancy study. CDR3 sequence reads: CATREQGQPGNTIYF. The CDR3 DNA reads as TGTGCCACCAGGGAACAGGGACAGCCGGGAAACACCATATATTTT.